Listed below are T cell receptor beta chains from one sample, sequenced in a study of sequential checkpoint blockade in melanoma. TCRdb's copy holds only in-frame clones and misses some; the assay was immunoSEQ multiplex PCR. The sample has thousands of clones; 70% to 90% are singletons. The sample consisted of CD8+ T cells sorted from blood (inferred from file names), taken from a patient given nivolumab and ipilimumab in sequence. These receptors were collected from a human donor with melanoma. CDR3s include the opening cysteine and the closing phenylalanine or tryptophan. A D gene is named only where the DNA matches it firmly. The size field is filled for only some rows; it gives once, few, many or a size class.

v_gene: TRBV5-1
d_gene: -
abundance: -
j_gene: TRBJ2-7
CDR3nt: TGCGCCAGCAGCTTGCTGCCAGGTACTTACGAGCAGTACTTC
CDR3aa: CASSLLPGTYEQYF

v_gene: TRBV7-6
d_gene: TRBD2
abundance: -
j_gene: TRBJ2-1
CDR3nt: TGTGCCAGCAGTCGGACTAGCGGGAGTTTCTACAATGAGCAGTTCTTC
CDR3aa: CASSRTSGSFYNEQFF

v_gene: TRBV18
d_gene: -
abundance: -
j_gene: TRBJ2-7
CDR3nt: TGTGCCAGCTCACCCACAGACAGCTACGAGCAGTACTTC
CDR3aa: CASSPTDSYEQYF

v_gene: TRBV2
d_gene: -
abundance: -
j_gene: TRBJ1-5
CDR3nt: TGTGCCAGCAGTGAGCGTCAGGTAAAACAGCCCCAGCATTTT
CDR3aa: CASSERQVKQPQHF

v_gene: TRBV19
d_gene: -
abundance: -
j_gene: TRBJ2-1
CDR3nt: TGTGCCAGTAGTATCTCCCGCCCTATCTACAATGAGCAGTTCTTC
CDR3aa: CASSISRPIYNEQFF

v_gene: TRBV4-1
d_gene: TRBD2
abundance: -
j_gene: TRBJ2-7
CDR3nt: TGCGCCAGCAGCCAGGCCTGGACTAGCGGGTCCTACGAGCAGTACTTC
CDR3aa: CASSQAWTSGSYEQYF

v_gene: TRBV9
d_gene: TRBD1
abundance: -
j_gene: TRBJ2-3
CDR3nt: TGTGCCAGCAGCATCAGACAGGGCCCCACAGATACGCAGTATTTT
CDR3aa: CASSIRQGPTDTQYF

v_gene: TRBV11-2
d_gene: TRBD2
abundance: -
j_gene: TRBJ2-1
CDR3nt: TGTGCCAGCAGCTTGGTTCTAGCGGGAGGGTACAATGAGCAGTTCTTC
CDR3aa: CASSLVLAGGYNEQFF

v_gene: TRBV6-6
d_gene: -
abundance: -
j_gene: TRBJ2-1
CDR3nt: TGTGCCAGCAGCCCGTCGGGGAGTCACAATGAGCAGTTCTTC
CDR3aa: CASSPSGSHNEQFF

v_gene: TRBV10-2
d_gene: TRBD2
abundance: -
j_gene: TRBJ2-3
CDR3nt: TGCGCCAGCAGCGGGAGGGTGAAAGATACGCAGTATTTT
CDR3aa: CASSGRVKDTQYF

v_gene: TRBV7-9
d_gene: -
abundance: -
j_gene: TRBJ2-7
CDR3nt: TGTGCCAGCAGCTCAGGGGACCGACACTACGAGCAGTACTTC
CDR3aa: CASSSGDRHYEQYF

v_gene: TRBV19
d_gene: -
abundance: -
j_gene: TRBJ2-6
CDR3nt: TGTGCCAGTAGAACAGGGCCCACTGGGGCCAACGTCCTGACTTTC
CDR3aa: CASRTGPTGANVLTF

v_gene: TRBV28
d_gene: -
abundance: -
j_gene: TRBJ2-1
CDR3nt: TGTGCCAGCAGCGACCAAATCCGGGGTTTGGGCAATGAGCAGTTCTTC
CDR3aa: CASSDQIRGLGNEQFF

v_gene: TRBV2
d_gene: -
abundance: -
j_gene: TRBJ2-5
CDR3nt: TGTGCCAGCACTGAGGTCCGGGAGACCCAGTACTTC
CDR3aa: CASTEVRETQYF

v_gene: TRBV4-2
d_gene: TRBD1
abundance: -
j_gene: TRBJ2-7
CDR3nt: TGTGCCAGCAGCCAAGAAGGACAGGGGGCCTACGAGCAGTACTTC
CDR3aa: CASSQEGQGAYEQYF

v_gene: TRBV6-6
d_gene: -
abundance: -
j_gene: TRBJ2-7
CDR3nt: TGTGCCAGCAGTTACTCTGACAGCTACGAGCAGTACTTC
CDR3aa: CASSYSDSYEQYF

v_gene: TRBV7-9
d_gene: -
abundance: -
j_gene: TRBJ2-7
CDR3nt: TGTGCCAGCAGCTTCGGGGGGCGCTCCTACGAGCAGTACTTC
CDR3aa: CASSFGGRSYEQYF

v_gene: TRBV4-1
d_gene: -
abundance: few
j_gene: TRBJ2-5
CDR3nt: TGCGCCAGCAGCCAAGATAATACAGGGTTTTCAGAGACCCAGTACTTC
CDR3aa: CASSQDNTGFSETQYF

v_gene: TRBV10-3
d_gene: -
abundance: -
j_gene: TRBJ2-4
CDR3nt: TGTGCCATCAGTGAGTCGAGAGGACTAGCCAAAAACATTCAGTACTTC
CDR3aa: CAISESRGLAKNIQYF

v_gene: TRBV4-3
d_gene: -
abundance: -
j_gene: TRBJ1-3
CDR3nt: TGCGCCAGCAGCCAAGGTCTTAGCTCTGGAAACACCATATATTTT
CDR3aa: CASSQGLSSGNTIYF

v_gene: TRBV9
d_gene: TRBD1
abundance: -
j_gene: TRBJ2-6
CDR3nt: TGTGCCAGCAGCGTCCCTAGGACAGGCTCTGGGGCCAACGTCCTGACTTTC
CDR3aa: CASSVPRTGSGANVLTF

v_gene: TRBV7-6
d_gene: TRBD2
abundance: -
j_gene: TRBJ2-5
CDR3nt: TGTGCCAGCAGCTTAAACCCCCTAGCGGGAGGTAGAGAGACCCAGTACTTC
CDR3aa: CASSLNPLAGGRETQYF

v_gene: TRBV7-8
d_gene: TRBD2
abundance: -
j_gene: TRBJ2-7
CDR3nt: TGTGCCAGCAGCTTAGGCGGGAGCGGCCAGTACTTC
CDR3aa: CASSLGGSGQYF

v_gene: TRBV19
d_gene: TRBD1
abundance: once
j_gene: TRBJ2-7
CDR3nt: TGTGCCAGTAGAGGGACAGGGGACGAGCAGTACTTC
CDR3aa: CASRGTGDEQYF

v_gene: TRBV27
d_gene: -
abundance: few
j_gene: TRBJ2-7
CDR3nt: TGTGCCAGCAGTTTACGGGACAACTCCTACGAGCAGTACTTC
CDR3aa: CASSLRDNSYEQYF

v_gene: TRBV7-6
d_gene: TRBD1
abundance: -
j_gene: TRBJ1-4
CDR3nt: TGTGCCAGCAGTCATACCGGGACAGCGAATGAAAAACTGTTTTTT
CDR3aa: CASSHTGTANEKLFF

v_gene: TRBV5-4
d_gene: -
abundance: -
j_gene: TRBJ2-2
CDR3nt: TGTGCCAGCAGCTTCCGGTCCGGGGAGCTGTTTTTT
CDR3aa: CASSFRSGELFF

v_gene: TRBV14
d_gene: -
abundance: -
j_gene: TRBJ1-1
CDR3nt: TGTGCCAGCAGCCGACGGATTCAGGGCATTTCCACTGAAGCTTTCTTT
CDR3aa: CASSRRIQGISTEAFF

v_gene: TRBV29-1
d_gene: TRBD1
abundance: -
j_gene: TRBJ1-4
CDR3nt: TGCAGCGTTGGGGGCGGACAGGCCGGGGTTAATGAAAAACTGTTTTTT
CDR3aa: CSVGGGQAGVNEKLFF

v_gene: TRBV2
d_gene: TRBD2
abundance: -
j_gene: TRBJ2-1
CDR3nt: TGTGCCAGCAGTGGGACTAGCGGGATCAATGAGCAGTTCTTC
CDR3aa: CASSGTSGINEQFF

v_gene: TRBV5-6
d_gene: -
abundance: -
j_gene: TRBJ1-2
CDR3nt: TGTGCCAGCAGCTTAGGTGGGAGCTATGGCTACACCTTC
CDR3aa: CASSLGGSYGYTF

v_gene: TRBV28
d_gene: TRBD1
abundance: -
j_gene: TRBJ1-1
CDR3nt: TGTGCCAGCAGTCCCTACAGGGGGCCGGGAAAAACTGAAGCTTTCTTT
CDR3aa: CASSPYRGPGKTEAFF

v_gene: TRBV27
d_gene: TRBD2
abundance: once
j_gene: TRBJ2-3
CDR3nt: TGTGCCAGCAGTCGTGTTTTAGCGGGAGGGGAGGATACGCAGTATTTT
CDR3aa: CASSRVLAGGEDTQYF

v_gene: TRBV10-3
d_gene: TRBD2
abundance: -
j_gene: TRBJ2-1
CDR3nt: TGTGCCATCAGGGTAGCGGGAAGCTCCTACAATGAGCAGTTCTTC
CDR3aa: CAIRVAGSSYNEQFF

v_gene: TRBV7-9
d_gene: TRBD2
abundance: -
j_gene: TRBJ2-7
CDR3nt: TGTGCCAGCAGCGGGGGACTAGCGGGAGTTGGGGAGCAGTACTTC
CDR3aa: CASSGGLAGVGEQYF

v_gene: TRBV19
d_gene: -
abundance: -
j_gene: TRBJ2-7
CDR3nt: TGTGCCAGTAGTAGAGGCGGGCTCTCCTACGAGCAGTACTTC
CDR3aa: CASSRGGLSYEQYF

v_gene: TRBV4-1
d_gene: -
abundance: -
j_gene: TRBJ2-2
CDR3nt: TGCGCCAGCAGCCGAAAAGGGACAACGAACACCGGGGAGCTGTTTTTT
CDR3aa: CASSRKGTTNTGELFF

v_gene: TRBV28
d_gene: -
abundance: -
j_gene: TRBJ1-1
CDR3nt: TGTGCCAGCAGTTTAGGGGCCCTGGGGGGTTGGGGAAGCGACACTGAAGCTTTCTTT
CDR3aa: CASSLGALGGWGSDTEAFF